This TCR beta chain was retrieved from a study of blood T cell repertoires in COVID-19. Study as a whole: The United States, Italy and Spain were the sources of the acute and convalescent COVID-19 samples. T cells, B-cell-depleted T cells, or PBMCs supplied cDNA or gDNA.

The CDR3 is 16 residues long. V lost 5 bases to trimming and J lost 1 base; unmatched junction nucleotides: 4. Per the germline V gene, CDR1 is LNHDA and CDR2 is SQIVND (reference sequence). Per the original data handling: Nucleated cell number was recorded as an estimate derived from reference gene primer amplification. Measured with immunoSEQ multiplex PCR; TCRdb has only the in-frame clones, and not every one. Clone size and the V and J calls come from that table; the DNA yielded D and trimming. The table includes tens of thousands of clones, around 86% detected once. V is TRBV19 and J is TRBJ2-2; 10 bases agree with TRBD1. The sequence was obtained from a man younger than 40 with acute or convalescent COVID-19. Sequences were obtained from peripheral blood. In nucleotides, the CDR3 is TGTGCCAGTAGTGGACGGGACAGGGGGAACACCGGGGAGCTGTTTTTT. Protein: CASSGRDRGNTGELFF.